One and the same sample provided the 18 T cell receptor beta chains below, sequenced in a study of Ad26.COV2.S vaccination and SARS-CoV-2 variants. The assay was immunoSEQ multiplex PCR, and TCRdb's table has in-frame clones only and misses some. Altogether over 130,000 clones are present, roughly 85% being singletons, with the ten largest covering 4% to 6%. Sequences were derived from peripheral blood, sampled after recovery from COVID-19. The receptors were gathered from a human donor who had recovered from COVID-19.

This clone was recorded a few times. The V gene is TRBV28, the J gene TRBJ1-3, with D possibly being TRBD1 (5 bases). The V gene lost 5 bases and the J gene lost 4 bases, with 18 bases spanning the gap. This CDR3 has 16 amino acids. From germline, CDR1 is MDHEN and CDR2 SYDVKM. CDR3 region: CASSARQNYVGNTIYF. CDR3 bases: TGTGCCAGCAGTGCCCGACAGAATTACGTCGGAAACACCATATATTTT.

The CDR3 coding sequence is TGTGCCAGCAGCTTGTTGATAGCCGCAGGAGAGCAGTTCTTC. Translated: CASSLLIAAGEQFF. The gene calls are TRBV5-5 and TRBJ2-1; D is uncertain. The germline V and J ends were trimmed by 1 base and 10 bases, with 15 bases remaining between them. The germline gives CDR1 SGHKS, CDR2 YYEKEE (reference sequence). The CDR3 runs 14 residues.

This chain links TRBV24-1 with TRBJ2-4; 8 bases are shared with TRBD1. V gave up 3 bases and J gave up 3 bases; unmatched junction bases: 3. In germline, CDR1 is KGHDR, CDR2 SFDVKD. The CDR3 covers 15 residues. The CDR3 nucleotides are TGTGCCACCAGTGATCCAGGACAGGGCAAAAACATTCAGTACTTC. Translated: CATSDPGQGKNIQYF.

This clone was detected only a few times. This chain joins TRBV11-2 and TRBJ2-5; 9 bases align to TRBD1. V shed 6 bases and J 4 bases; nucleotides not matched to a gene: 12. The CDR3 is made up of 16 amino acids. The germline V gene has CDR1 SGHAT and CDR2 FQNNGV. The CDR3 is CASSFRDRDLLETQYF. In DNA, the CDR3 is TGTGCCAGCAGTTTCCGGGACAGGGATCTGTTAGAGACCCAGTACTTC.

V and J are TRBV15 and TRBJ1-5; D possibly corresponds to TRBD1 (5 bases). The CDR3 covers 13 residues. Germline loops: CDR1 LNHNV, CDR2 YYDKDF (reference sequence). V lost 6 bases to trimming and J lost 0 bases, with 6 bases between them. The CDR3 sequence: CATRTDSNQPQHF. DNA for the CDR3: TGTGCCACCAGGACAGATAGCAATCAGCCCCAGCATTTT.

The chain carries TRBV5-1 and TRBJ2-5; D possibly corresponds to TRBD2 (5 bases). V shed 6 bases and J shed 1 base, with 10 bases lying between them. Germline CDR1 is SGHRS and CDR2 is YFSETQ. The CDR3 runs to 13 residues. The CDR3 region is CASTPGIQETQYF. The CDR3 DNA sequence: TGCGCCAGCACCCCCGGGATCCAAGAGACCCAGTACTTC.

In this sample, this clone turned up once. This chain uses TRBV9 with TRBJ1-2; TRBD1 might be the D (6 bases). With 3 bases removed from V and 2 bases from J, the gap between germline ends came to 14 bases. CDR1 and CDR2 (germline): SGDLS, YYNGEE. The CDR3 consists of 15 residues. CDR3 in DNA: TGTGCCAGCAGCGGGACGGCTGGGGGCAACTATGGCTACACCTTC. Amino acids: CASSGTAGGNYGYTF.

This chain uses TRBV6-6 with TRBJ2-3; no clear D gene. The V gene lost 0 bases and the J gene lost 0 bases, with 10 bases spanning the gap. Germline V lookup: CDR1 MNHNY, CDR2 SVGAGI (reference sequence). This CDR3 region has 16 residues. The CDR3 nucleotides are TGTGCCAGCAGTTACTCGGTGGGGTCTAGCACAGATACGCAGTATTTT. The encoded protein is CASSYSVGSSTDTQYF.

The chain has TRBV2 and TRBJ1-4, with no clear D. CDR1 is SNHLY and CDR2 is FYNNEI in the germline V gene. Trimming took off 7 bases at V and 8 bases at J, with 11 bases between the two ends. The CDR3 extends over 12 amino acids. The CDR3 sequence: CASTTSGEKLFF. The CDR3 nucleotides read TGTGCCAGCACCACATCGGGAGAAAAACTGTTTTTT.

V is TRBV29-1 and J is TRBJ2-1; 10 bases are a match to TRBD1. V was clipped by 6 bases and J by 3 bases; unmatched bases: 2. CDR1 and CDR2 (germline): SQVTM, ANQGSEA. CDR3 size: 13 residues. DNA of the CDR3: TGCAGCGTCAGGACAGGGGGCTACAATGAGCAGTTCTTC. Its translation is CSVRTGGYNEQFF.

This clone was observed a few times. V and J are TRBV28 and TRBJ1-2, with D unclear. CDR1 MDHEN and CDR2 SYDVKM come from the germline V gene. This CDR3 has 14 amino acids. Between the trimmed V and J ends, which lost 4 bases and 0 bases, there was a span of 9 bases. In nucleotides, the CDR3 is TGTGCCAGCAGTTCTGGCAGAGCTAACTATGGCTACACCTTC. Translated: CASSSGRANYGYTF.

V gene TRBV19 combines with J gene TRBJ1-2; TRBD1 is a possible D gene (5 bases). The CDR3 is made up of 14 amino acids. Per the germline V gene, CDR1 is LNHDA and CDR2 is SQIVND (reference sequence). V was pared by 3 bases and J by 2 bases, with 10 bases between. The CDR3 coding sequence is TGTGCCAGTAGTATGAGAGGGGCGAACTATGGCTACACCTTC. Amino acid sequence: CASSMRGANYGYTF.

The genes are TRBV6-6 and TRBJ2-5; D may correspond to TRBD1 or TRBD2 (5 bases each). Germline CDR1 MNHNY, CDR2 SVGAGI (reference sequence). The germline V and J ends were trimmed by 5 bases and 5 bases, with 12 bases remaining between them. This CDR3 has 13 amino acids. CDR3 amino acids: CASSRDGRETQYF. The DNA for the CDR3 is TGTGCCAGCAGTAGGGACGGTCGGGAGACCCAGTACTTC.

The V and J genes are TRBV11-3 and TRBJ2-1; TRBD1 agrees at 9 bases. V lost 4 bases and J lost 0; bases outside the gene matches: 1. Germline values: CDR1 SGHNT, CDR2 YENEEA. This CDR3 comprises 15 residues. The CDR3 nucleotides are TGTGCCAGCAGCTCGGGACAGGGCTCCTACAATGAGCAGTTCTTC. This sequence encodes CASSSGQGSYNEQFF.

This clone was picked up a small number of times. V is TRBV5-1 and J is TRBJ1-2; TRBD1 is a possible D gene (5 bases). This CDR3 has 13 amino acids. Germline V gene lookup returns CDR1 SGHRS and CDR2 YFSETQ. V shed 6 bases and J shed 3 bases, with 12 bases lying between them. The CDR3 region is CASNDSPDYGYTF. The CDR3 coding sequence is TGCGCCAGCAATGACAGTCCCGACTATGGCTACACCTTC. The whole variable domain, remainder taken from reference TRBV5-1 and TRBJ1-2, is KAGVTQTPRYLIKTRGQQVTLSCSPISGHRSVSWYQQTPGQGLQFLFEYFSETQRNKGNFPGRFSGRQFSNSRSEMNVSTLELGDSALYLCASNDSPDYGYTFGSGTRLTVV.

This sequence joins TRBV5-6 and TRBJ1-5; D possibly corresponds to TRBD1 (6 bases). The CDR3 is made up of 16 amino acids. The V gene's germline CDR1 is SGHDT and CDR2 YYEEEE. Trimming left V 1 base short and J 3 bases short, with 14 bases between. The CDR3 sequence: CASSLLGQPLNQPQHF. The CDR3 DNA reads as TGTGCCAGCAGCTTGCTCGGACAGCCCCTCAATCAGCCCCAGCATTTT.

The chain has TRBV23-1 and TRBJ1-4; D gene unclear. TRBV23-1 is an ORF; its function is uncertain. V was cut by 7 bases and J by 1 base, with 10 bases left in between. The CDR3 length is 14 residues. The CDR3 here is CASTQVRTNEKLFF. For the CDR3, the DNA is TGCGCCAGCACCCAGGTGCGAACTAATGAAAAACTGTTTTTT.

The V and J genes are TRBV7-2 and TRBJ2-3; 8 bases are a match to TRBD1. The CDR3 sequence is 15 residues long. The ends lost 5 bases at V and 1 base at J; junction bases unmatched: 5. The germline CDR1 and CDR2 sequences are SGHTA and FQGNSA. The CDR3 bases are TGTGCCAGCAGCACGGACAGGGCCGGCACAGATACGCAGTATTTT. Residues: CASSTDRAGTDTQYF.